The 29 T cell receptor beta chains below were found in one sample sequenced in a study of T cells in tuberculosis. Assay used: immunoSEQ multiplex PCR; TCRdb lists only in-frame clones, some missing. Found here are more than 35,000 clones, roughly 93% of them singletons; the top ten hold roughly 6.4%. The sample comprised PBMCs. All receptors come from a donor aged 10 to 29 with latent tuberculosis or without tuberculosis infection.

The CDR3 reads CASNLDRSSYEQYF. The CDR3 DNA reads as TGTGCCAGCAATTTGGACAGAAGCTCCTACGAGCAGTACTTC. V gene TRBV2 combines with J gene TRBJ2-7; D possibly corresponds to TRBD1 (6 bases). The V gene lost 7 bases and the J gene lost 0 bases, with 13 bases spanning the gap. Germline loops: CDR1 SNHLY, CDR2 FYNNEI. CDR3 length equals 14 residues.

The chain links TRBV11-2 to TRBJ2-7; D possibly corresponds to TRBD1 (7 bases). Trimming cost V 0 bases and J 4 bases, with 28 bases left between them. The CDR3 has 20 amino acids. The V gene's germline CDR1 is SGHAT and CDR2 FQNNGV. CDR3 sequence: CASSLEASRGTARRGYEQYF. In DNA form, the CDR3 reads TGTGCCAGCAGCTTAGAAGCGTCCCGCGGGACAGCTCGTCGAGGTTACGAGCAGTACTTC. The complete variable domain, with remaining parts taken from reference TRBV11-2 and TRBJ2-7, reads EAGVAQSPRYKIIEKRQSVAFWCNPISGHATLYWYQQILGQGPKLLIQFQNNGVVDDSQLPKDRFSAERLKGVDSTLKIQPAKLEDSAVYLCASSLEASRGTARRGYEQYFGPGTRLTVT.

The chain combines TRBV19 with TRBJ2-3; 8 bases match TRBD2. J was trimmed by 1 base and V by 5 bases; bases with no gene match: 5. Germline-derived CDR1 and CDR2 are LNHDA and SQIVND (reference sequence). This CDR3 has 15 amino acids. As DNA, the CDR3 is TGTGCCAGTAGTGTAGGTAGCGGGGGCACAGATACGCAGTATTTT. This translates into CASSVGSGGTDTQYF.

This chain connects TRBV28 to TRBJ2-7; 11 bases line up with TRBD1. Trimming removed 10 bases from V and 4 bases from J; junction bases left unmatched: 12. This CDR3 has 15 residues. Germline CDR1 MDHEN, CDR2 SYDVKM. CDR3 bases: TGTGCCACCCAACTAATGGGACAGGGGGGGTACGAGCAGTACTTC. Protein: CATQLMGQGGYEQYF.

V and J are TRBV7-6 and TRBJ2-7; TRBD2 agrees at 11 bases. This CDR3 contains 15 residues. The germline V gene has CDR1 SGHVS and CDR2 FNYEAQ. The V gene end was trimmed by 2 bases and the J gene end by 7 bases; junction bases not matched to a gene: 7. The CDR3 here is CASSLFPSGGSEQYF. In DNA, the CDR3 is TGTGCCAGCAGCTTATTTCCTAGCGGGGGGAGTGAGCAGTACTTC.

V is TRBV9 and J is TRBJ1-3, with D possibly being TRBD1 (6 bases). The CDR3 sequence is 15 residues long. Germline-derived CDR1 and CDR2 are SGDLS and YYNGEE. Deletions cut 7 bases from V and 8 bases from J, with 22 bases between. The CDR3 DNA reads as TGTGCCAGCGATCTTTCAGGGGCGCCGGGTGACACCATATATTTT. Its protein product is CASDLSGAPGDTIYF. Looking up the rest from reference TRBV9 and TRBJ1-3 gives the full variable domain: DSGVTQTPKHLITATGQRVTLRCSPRSGDLSVYWYQQSLDQGLQFLIQYYNGEERAKGNILERFSAQQFPDLHSELNLSSLELGDSALYFCASDLSGAPGDTIYFGEGSWLTVV.

The J gene is TRBJ2-7, the V gene TRBV7-8; the match to TRBD1 covers 7 bases. The V gene's germline CDR1 is SGHVS and CDR2 FQNEAQ. Unmatched junction bases numbered 5, after V lost 0 bases and J lost 3 bases. There are 15 residues in the CDR3. CDR3 amino acids: CASSLAWGQNYEQYF. The CDR3 DNA sequence: TGTGCCAGCAGCTTAGCCTGGGGACAGAACTACGAGCAGTACTTC.

As DNA, the CDR3 is TGCGCCAGCAGCTTGGAGACAGGGGCTAACTATGGCTACACCTTC. It encodes CASSLETGANYGYTF. V gene TRBV5-1 combines with J gene TRBJ1-2; the match to TRBD1 covers 8 bases. Trimming at V came to 0 bases and at J to 0 bases, leaving 1 base not matched to a gene. In germline, CDR1 is SGHRS, CDR2 YFSETQ. The CDR3 sequence is 15 residues long.

This chain joins TRBV5-1 and TRBJ1-1; D might be TRBD1 (6 bases). Germline assignment: CDR1 SGHRS and CDR2 YFSETQ. This CDR3 region has 14 residues. Trimming shortened V by 1 base and J by 4 bases, and 11 bases separated the two germline ends. The CDR3 loop is CASSLSGAGTEAFF. The CDR3 DNA reads as TGCGCCAGCAGCTTGTCAGGGGCGGGCACTGAAGCTTTCTTT.

The V and J genes are TRBV9 and TRBJ1-4; the D gene is possibly TRBD1 (5 bases). Deletions cut 1 base from V and 7 bases from J, with 11 bases between. The CDR3 totals 14 residues. Per germline, CDR1 SGDLS and CDR2 YYNGEE. The CDR3, as DNA: TGTGCCAGCAGCGTATCCGCCGGGGGTGAAAAACTGTTTTTT. It codes for CASSVSAGGEKLFF.

The V and J genes are TRBV19 and TRBJ1-2, with D possibly being TRBD1 (5 bases). The ends were cut back, 3 bases at V and 2 bases at J, with 10 bases in the middle. The CDR3 contains 14 residues. Germline loops: CDR1 LNHDA, CDR2 SQIVND (reference sequence). CDR3 protein: CASSILDSNYGYTF. In nucleotides, the CDR3 is TGTGCCAGTAGTATCCTAGACAGCAACTATGGCTACACCTTC. Using reference TRBV19 and TRBJ1-2 for the parts outside the CDR3, the full variable domain is DGGITQSPKYLFRKEGQNVTLSCEQNLNHDAMYWYRQDPGQGLRLIYYSQIVNDFQKGDIAEGYSVSREKKESFPLTVTSAQKNPTAFYLCASSILDSNYGYTFGSGTRLTVV.

This clone was seen a few times. The CDR3 region has the DNA TGTGCCAGCAGAGCCTTGGGACAGCTCTACGAGCAGTACTTC. Translated, it gives CASRALGQLYEQYF. The chain has TRBV6-1 and TRBJ2-7; 7 bases line up with TRBD1. The V gene end was trimmed by 6 bases and the J gene end by 3 bases; junction bases not matched to a gene: 8. CDR3 length: 14 amino acids. CDR1 MNHNS and CDR2 SASEGT come from the germline V gene.

This chain links TRBV9 with TRBJ1-1; the match to TRBD1 covers 11 bases. V lost 1 base to trimming and J lost 4 bases; unmatched junction nucleotides: 3. This CDR3 contains 15 residues. Germline CDR1 is SGDLS and CDR2 is YYNGEE. DNA for the CDR3: TGTGCCAGCAGCGTAACCGGGACAGGGGGCACTGAAGCTTTCTTT. Encoded protein: CASSVTGTGGTEAFF.

The CDR3 coding sequence is TGTGCCAGCAGAGGGTCTGGGGGCCGATACAATGAGCAGTTCTTC. Translation gives CASRGSGGRYNEQFF. The rearrangement uses TRBV6-5 and TRBJ2-1; TRBD1 is a possible D gene (6 bases). V was pared by 6 bases and J by 4 bases, with 16 bases between. The CDR3 consists of 15 residues. The germline gives CDR1 MNHEY, CDR2 SVGAGI.

The gene calls are TRBV9 and TRBJ1-1; D not certain. This CDR3 spans 12 amino acids. Germline CDR1 SGDLS, CDR2 YYNGEE. Trimming left V 5 bases short and J 3 bases short, with 8 bases between. The CDR3, as DNA: TGTGCCAGCAGAGGAGAGGACACTGAAGCTTTCTTT. Its translation is CASRGEDTEAFF.

The chain has TRBV19 and TRBJ1-1; maybe TRBD1 (6 bases). Germline CDR1 is LNHDA and CDR2 is SQIVND (reference sequence). V lost 3 bases to trimming and J lost 0 bases, with 14 bases between them. The CDR3 is made up of 16 amino acids. The CDR3 sequence is CASSIWTEIMNTEAFF. DNA for the CDR3: TGTGCCAGTAGTATTTGGACAGAGATAATGAACACTGAAGCTTTCTTT.

This rearrangement joins TRBV25-1 to TRBJ1-1; D gene ambiguous. The CDR3 has 14 residues. Trimming stripped 1 base from V and 1 base from J, with 7 bases between. Germline loops: CDR1 MGHDK, CDR2 SYGVNS. CDR3 in DNA: TGTGCCAGCAGTGAATTGAACAGGAACACTGAAGCTTTCTTT. Its translation is CASSELNRNTEAFF.

The chain recombines TRBV7-2 with TRBJ1-2; 7 bases are shared with TRBD1. J lost 7 bases, V lost 4 bases, and 3 bases had no gene match. Germline CDR1 is SGHTA and CDR2 is FQGNSA. The CDR3 spans 12 residues. CDR3 bases: TGTGCCAGCAGCTCAGGGGGTGGTGGCTACACCTTC. Residues: CASSSGGGGYTF.

The CDR3 sequence is CAISATGGMAQHF. DNA of the CDR3: TGTGCCATCAGTGCGACAGGGGGAATGGCCCAGCATTTT. V usage is TRBV10-3 and J usage is TRBJ1-5; 9 bases match TRBD1. CDR3 length: 13 amino acids. V gave up 4 bases and J gave up 11 bases; unmatched junction bases: 6. Germline V lookup: CDR1 ENHRY, CDR2 SYGVKD.

Only one count was recorded for this clone. The chain has TRBV6-1 and TRBJ1-5; 8 positions agree with TRBD1. This CDR3 region has 15 residues. Germline trimming cut 4 bases from V and 6 bases from J; bases unmatched to any gene: 8. Germline loops: CDR1 MNHNS, CDR2 SASEGT. DNA of the CDR3: TGTGCCAGCAGTGGACTTACAGGGGGAGGTCAGCCCCAGCATTTT. Its protein is CASSGLTGGGQPQHF.

The chain uses TRBV2 and TRBJ1-1; a possible D gene is TRBD1 (5 bases). The V end lost 7 bases, the J end lost 6 bases, and 15 bases lay between the germline ends. The germline V gene has CDR1 SNHLY and CDR2 FYNNEI. This CDR3 is built from 13 residues. Written as DNA, the CDR3 is TGTGCCAGCATTCCGGGGGTTGTCGCTGAAGCTTTCTTT. Encoded protein: CASIPGVVAEAFF. Complete variable domain (other parts from reference TRBV2 and TRBJ1-1): EPEVTQTPSHQVTQMGQEVILRCVPISNHLYFYWYRQILGQKVEFLVSFYNNEISEKSEIFDDQFSVERPDGSNFTLKIRSTKLEDSAMYFCASIPGVVAEAFFGQGTRLTVV.

The chain uses TRBV5-1 and TRBJ2-3, with 7 bases matching TRBD2. Germline CDR1 is SGHRS and CDR2 is YFSETQ. This CDR3 region has 14 residues. V lost 3 bases to trimming and J lost 2 bases; unmatched junction nucleotides: 3. CDR3 DNA sequence: TGCGCCAGCAGCTCTAGCGGAAACACAGATACGCAGTATTTT. Translation: CASSSSGNTDTQYF.

The chain uses TRBV6-1 and TRBJ1-1, with 7 bases lining up with TRBD1. Looked up from germline, CDR1 is MNHNS and CDR2 is SASEGT. This CDR3 comprises 14 residues. V lost 8 bases to trimming and J lost 6 bases; unmatched junction nucleotides: 12. CDR3: CASPREATGAEAFF. The CDR3, as DNA: TGTGCCAGCCCGAGGGAGGCCACAGGGGCTGAAGCTTTCTTT.

This clone was recorded once. The chain has TRBV30 and TRBJ2-7; D is perhaps TRBD2 (7 bases). Trimming pared 2 bases from V and 2 bases from J, leaving 13 bases between. The CDR3 is 14 amino acids. Looked up from germline, CDR1 is GTSNPN and CDR2 is SVGIG (reference sequence). The CDR3 here is CAWSLGGGPYEQYF. Here the CDR3 DNA reads TGTGCCTGGAGTTTGGGCGGGGGCCCCTACGAGCAGTACTTC.

In DNA, the CDR3 is TGTGCCTGGAGCTCCTTGACAGGGTTCTATGGCTACACCTTC. Its protein is CAWSSLTGFYGYTF. V gene TRBV30 combines with J gene TRBJ1-2; 7 nucleotides align to TRBD1. Germline-derived CDR1 and CDR2 are GTSNPN and SVGIG (reference sequence). The CDR3 covers 14 residues. V lost 3 bases and J lost 4; bases outside the gene matches: 8.

Here the CDR3 reads CASRRTRSMTEAFF. CDR3 sequence (DNA): TGTGCCAGCAGACGGACACGGAGTATGACTGAAGCTTTCTTT. The chain joins TRBV6-5 to TRBJ1-1; D might be TRBD1 (5 bases). This CDR3 region has 14 residues. With 6 bases removed from V and 5 bases from J, the gap between germline ends came to 16 bases. Germline V CDR1 and CDR2: MNHEY, SVGAGI.

This clone appeared a single time. In DNA, the CDR3 is TGTGCCATCAGTGACTCGGTCGGGTTTTCCTACGAGCAGTACTTC. Translated, it gives CAISDSVGFSYEQYF. The chain joins TRBV10-3 to TRBJ2-7; D is undetermined. V was cut by 3 bases and J by 1 base, with 13 bases left in between. Germline loops: CDR1 ENHRY, CDR2 SYGVKD. CDR3 length: 15 residues.

The genes are TRBV7-8 and TRBJ2-2; no firm D call. The CDR3 loop spans 15 amino acids. Trimming left V 6 bases short and J 5 bases short, with 16 bases between. Looked up from germline, CDR1 is SGHVS and CDR2 is FQNEAQ. CDR3 sequence: CASRAPPYPTGELFF. In DNA form, the CDR3 reads TGTGCCAGCAGAGCTCCCCCTTATCCTACCGGGGAGCTGTTTTTT.

The chain combines TRBV2 with TRBJ2-7; 7 nucleotides match TRBD1. The length of the CDR3 is 14 residues. The V gene end was trimmed by 4 bases and the J gene end by 4 bases; junction bases not matched to a gene: 7. Per germline, CDR1 SNHLY and CDR2 FYNNEI. This CDR3 reads CASSGGGRTYEQYF. The CDR3 coding sequence is TGTGCCAGCAGTGGAGGGGGCAGAACTTACGAGCAGTACTTC.